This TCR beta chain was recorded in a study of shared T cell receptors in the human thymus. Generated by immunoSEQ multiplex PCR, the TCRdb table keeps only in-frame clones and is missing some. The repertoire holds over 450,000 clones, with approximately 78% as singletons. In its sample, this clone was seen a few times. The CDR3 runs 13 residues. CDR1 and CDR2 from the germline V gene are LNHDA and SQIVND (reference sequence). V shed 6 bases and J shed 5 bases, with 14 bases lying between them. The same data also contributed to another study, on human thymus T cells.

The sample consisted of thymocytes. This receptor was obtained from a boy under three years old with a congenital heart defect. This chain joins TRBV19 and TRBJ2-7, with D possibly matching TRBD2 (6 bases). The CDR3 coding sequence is TGTGCCAGTAGCCCCTCTAGCGCGGACGAGCAGTACTTC. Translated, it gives CASSPSSADEQYF.